The T cell receptor beta chain under discussion was sequenced for a study of blood T cell repertoires in COVID-19. Study information: Some COVID-19 samples were acute and others convalescent; all came from the United States, Italy and Spain. PBMCs, B-cell-depleted T cells, or T cells provided the cDNA or gDNA that made up the material.

In the source study's methods: Amplification with reference gene primers provided the estimates of nucleated cell counts. Measured with immunoSEQ multiplex PCR; TCRdb has only the in-frame clones, and not every one. V and J calls and clone size are those listed in that table; D and trimming were worked out from the DNA. Here the sample spans fewer than 200,000 clones, 82% being singletons. The CDR3 is 14 residues long. Per germline, CDR1 LNHNV and CDR2 YYDKDF (reference sequence). The germline V and J ends were trimmed by 7 bases and 3 bases, with 15 bases remaining between them. Patients in Seattle were enrolled during active infection, then followed longitudinally.

The receptor was isolated from a woman in her fifties or sixties with COVID-19, enrolled during active disease. What was sequenced was peripheral blood. The chain recombines TRBV15 with TRBJ1-1, with D possibly TRBD1 on 6 matching bases. As DNA, the CDR3 is TGTGCCACCAAGTCTGGGGGGGCGTACACTGAAGCTTTCTTT. Translating it yields CATKSGGAYTEAFF.